This note documents a single T cell receptor (beta chain) sequence. No antigen is known for it. V dropped 1 base and J dropped 7 bases, with 7 bases sitting between them. The CDR3 consists of 13 residues. Germline-derived CDR1 and CDR2 are LGHDT and YNNKEL (reference sequence). This record comes from a study of identical twins. General observations from the study: Instead of following the same donors, the conclusions were based on cross-sectional statistical analysis. Models underestimated how often monozygotic twins shared out-of-frame TCR alpha. Excess sharing by twins proved weaker in beta out-of-frame sequences. For cord blood, abundant beta clonotypes had fewer insertions, unlike memory repertoires, which showed none.

TCRdb redid the calling of the 5' RACE reads with MiXCR, one entry per CDR3 protein. The table records around 1.7 million distinct CDR3 sequences, about 32% of them present only once. The V gene is TRBV3-1, the J gene TRBJ1-4; D is ambiguous. The sequence derives from a newborn girl in good health. Material: cord blood. This CDR3 reads CASSQVGFEKLFF. CDR3 nucleotide sequence: TGTGCCAGCAGCCAAGTAGGGTTTGAAAAACTGTTTTTT.